This T cell receptor (beta chain) was identified during a study of early T cells in non-severe SARS-CoV-2 infection. Study summary: Bulk RNA isolated from unsorted whole blood underwent sequencing; chains were not paired.

Points from the study as a whole: Matching against VDJdb likely underestimated virus-specific expansions, favoring anti-spike CD8.

This clonotype was counted many times. Its target is unknown. Researchers attached unique molecular identifiers to individual cDNA molecules. In TCRdb, the 5' RACE reads were re-called with MiXCR into one record per CDR3 protein. The sample consists of about 60,000 distinct CDR3 sequences, about 8.9% of them appearing once. The CDR3 covers 15 residues. This sequence originates from an adult who was a healthcare worker with PCR-confirmed SARS-CoV-2 infection or an uninfected control (not recorded which). The chain has TRBV21-1 and TRBJ2-2; the table's D call of TRBD2 was not tested on the DNA. TRBV21-1 is a pseudogene. Material for sequencing was whole blood. CDR3 in amino acids: CASSKEGRRTGELFF. CDR3 coding DNA: TGTGCCAGCAGCAAAGAAGGTCGGAGGACCGGGGAGCTGTTTTTT.